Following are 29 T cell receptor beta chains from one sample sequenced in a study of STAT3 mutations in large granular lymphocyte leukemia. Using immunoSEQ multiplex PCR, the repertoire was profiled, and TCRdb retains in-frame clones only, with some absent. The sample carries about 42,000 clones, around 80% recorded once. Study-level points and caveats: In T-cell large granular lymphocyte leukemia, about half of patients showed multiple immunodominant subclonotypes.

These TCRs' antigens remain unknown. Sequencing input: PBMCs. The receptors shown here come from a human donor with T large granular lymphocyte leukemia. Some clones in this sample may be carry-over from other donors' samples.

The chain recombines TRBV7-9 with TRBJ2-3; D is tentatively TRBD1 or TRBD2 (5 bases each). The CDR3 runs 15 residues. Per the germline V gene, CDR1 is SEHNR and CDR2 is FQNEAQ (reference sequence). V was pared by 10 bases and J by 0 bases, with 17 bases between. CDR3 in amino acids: CATKMGRVSTDTQYF. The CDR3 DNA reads TGTGCCACAAAGATGGGACGGGTTAGCACAGATACGCAGTATTTT.

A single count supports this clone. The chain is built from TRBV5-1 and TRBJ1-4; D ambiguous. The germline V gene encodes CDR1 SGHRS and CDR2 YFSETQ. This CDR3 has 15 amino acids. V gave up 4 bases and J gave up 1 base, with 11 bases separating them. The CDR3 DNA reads TGCGCCAGCAGCCCCCGGCAGCAAACTAATGAAAAACTGTTTTTT. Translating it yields CASSPRQQTNEKLFF.

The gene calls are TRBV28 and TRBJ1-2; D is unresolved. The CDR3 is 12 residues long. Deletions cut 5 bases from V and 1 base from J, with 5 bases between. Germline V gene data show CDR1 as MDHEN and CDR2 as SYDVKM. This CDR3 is CASSPLNYGYTF. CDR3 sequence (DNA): TGTGCCAGCAGTCCACTTAACTATGGCTACACCTTC.

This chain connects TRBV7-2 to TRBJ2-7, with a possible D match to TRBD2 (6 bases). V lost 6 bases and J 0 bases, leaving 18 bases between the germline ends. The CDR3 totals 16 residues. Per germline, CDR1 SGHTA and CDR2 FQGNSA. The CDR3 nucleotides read TGTGCCAGCAGATTACTAAGCGGGCATAGCTCCTACGAGCAGTACTTC. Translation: CASRLLSGHSSYEQYF.

The CDR3 nucleotides read TGTGCCAGCAGCTCCGGTCTCCGTCTGGACTACGAGCAGTACTTC. Its translation: CASSSGLRLDYEQYF. This chain joins TRBV7-9 and TRBJ2-7, with D unclear. In germline, CDR1 is SEHNR, CDR2 FQNEAQ (reference sequence). The CDR3 spans 15 residues. V gave up 4 bases and J gave up 3 bases, with 16 bases separating them. The entire variable domain, with the rest obtained from reference TRBV7-9 and TRBJ2-7, is as follows: DTGVSQNPRHKITKRGQNVTFRCDPISEHNRLYWYRQTLGQGPEFLTYFQNEAQLEKSRLLSDRFSAERPKGSFSTLEIQRTEQGDSAMYLCASSSGLRLDYEQYFGPGTRLTVT.

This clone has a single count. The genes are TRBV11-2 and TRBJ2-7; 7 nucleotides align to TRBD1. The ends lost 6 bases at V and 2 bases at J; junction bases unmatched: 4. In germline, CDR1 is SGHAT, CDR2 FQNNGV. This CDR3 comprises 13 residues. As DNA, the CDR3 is TGTGCCAGCAGGAGGGACAGTACCTACGAGCAGTACTTC. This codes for CASRRDSTYEQYF. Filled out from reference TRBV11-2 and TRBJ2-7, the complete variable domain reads EAGVAQSPRYKIIEKRQSVAFWCNPISGHATLYWYQQILGQGPKLLIQFQNNGVVDDSQLPKDRFSAERLKGVDSTLKIQPAKLEDSAVYLCASRRDSTYEQYFGPGTRLTVT.

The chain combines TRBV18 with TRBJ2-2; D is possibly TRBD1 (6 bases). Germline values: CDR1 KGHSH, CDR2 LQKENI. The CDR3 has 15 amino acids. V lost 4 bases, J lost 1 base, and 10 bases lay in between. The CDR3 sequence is CASSLTGKNTGELFF. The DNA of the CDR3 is TGTGCCAGCTCACTAACAGGGAAGAACACCGGGGAGCTGTTTTTT.

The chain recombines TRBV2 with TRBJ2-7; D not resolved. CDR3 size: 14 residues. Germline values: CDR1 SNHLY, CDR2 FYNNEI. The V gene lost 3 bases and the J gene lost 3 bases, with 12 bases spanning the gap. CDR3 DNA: TGTGCCAGCAGTGATTTCTTCAGCGACTACGAGCAGTACTTC. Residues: CASSDFFSDYEQYF. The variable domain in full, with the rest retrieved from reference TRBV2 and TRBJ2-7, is EPEVTQTPSHQVTQMGQEVILRCVPISNHLYFYWYRQILGQKVEFLVSFYNNEISEKSEIFDDQFSVERPDGSNFTLKIRSTKLEDSAMYFCASSDFFSDYEQYFGPGTRLTVT.

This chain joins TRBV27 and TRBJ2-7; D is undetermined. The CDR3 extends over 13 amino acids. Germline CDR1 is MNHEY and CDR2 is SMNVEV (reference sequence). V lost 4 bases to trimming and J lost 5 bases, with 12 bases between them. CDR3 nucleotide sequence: TGTGCCAGCAGTTCCGCCTTACGCCACGAGCAGTACGTC. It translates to CASSSALRHEQYV.

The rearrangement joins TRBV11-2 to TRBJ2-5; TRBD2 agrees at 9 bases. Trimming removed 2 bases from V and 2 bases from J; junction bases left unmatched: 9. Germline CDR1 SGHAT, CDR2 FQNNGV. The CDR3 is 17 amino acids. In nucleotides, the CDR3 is TGTGCCAGCAGCTTAATGGGCGGGGGGGCCCGACAAGAGACCCAGTACTTC. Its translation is CASSLMGGGARQETQYF.

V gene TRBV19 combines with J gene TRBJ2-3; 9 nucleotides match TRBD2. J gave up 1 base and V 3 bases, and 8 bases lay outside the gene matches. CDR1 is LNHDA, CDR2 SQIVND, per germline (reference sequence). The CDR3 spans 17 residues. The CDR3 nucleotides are TGTGCCAGTAGTATGTTAGCGGGGGCCACTGGCACAGATACGCAGTATTTT. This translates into CASSMLAGATGTDTQYF.

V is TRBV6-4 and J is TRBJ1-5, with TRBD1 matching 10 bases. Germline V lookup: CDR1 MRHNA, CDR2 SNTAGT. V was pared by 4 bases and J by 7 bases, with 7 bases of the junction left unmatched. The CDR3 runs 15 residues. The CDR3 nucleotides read TGTGCCAGCAGTGCTTCCGGGACAGGGGAACAGCCCCAGCATTTT. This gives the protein CASSASGTGEQPQHF.

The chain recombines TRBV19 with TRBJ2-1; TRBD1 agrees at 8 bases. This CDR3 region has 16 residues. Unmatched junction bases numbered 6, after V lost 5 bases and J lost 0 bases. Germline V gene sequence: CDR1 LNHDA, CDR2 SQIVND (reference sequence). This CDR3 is CASSSRTGSSYNEQFF. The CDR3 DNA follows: TGTGCCAGTAGTTCTAGGACAGGGAGCTCCTACAATGAGCAGTTCTTC.

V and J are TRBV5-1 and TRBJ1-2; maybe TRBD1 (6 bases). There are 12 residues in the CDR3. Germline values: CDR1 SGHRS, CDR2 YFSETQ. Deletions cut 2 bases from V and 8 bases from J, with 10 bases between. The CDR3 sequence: CASSFDGGGYTF. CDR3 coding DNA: TGCGCCAGCAGCTTCGACGGGGGCGGCTACACCTTC.

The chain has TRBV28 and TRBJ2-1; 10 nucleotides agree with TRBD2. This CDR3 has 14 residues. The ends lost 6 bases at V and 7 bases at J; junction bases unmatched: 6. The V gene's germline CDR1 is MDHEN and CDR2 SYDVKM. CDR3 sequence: CASRKAGGHNEQFF. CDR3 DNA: TGTGCCAGCAGGAAAGCGGGGGGGCATAATGAGCAGTTCTTC.

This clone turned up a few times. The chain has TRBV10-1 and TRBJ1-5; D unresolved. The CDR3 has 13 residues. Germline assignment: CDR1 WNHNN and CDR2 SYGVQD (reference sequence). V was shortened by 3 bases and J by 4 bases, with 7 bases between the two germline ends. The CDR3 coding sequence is TGCGCCAGCAGTGACGGACTTAATCAGCCCCAGCATTTT. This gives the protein CASSDGLNQPQHF.

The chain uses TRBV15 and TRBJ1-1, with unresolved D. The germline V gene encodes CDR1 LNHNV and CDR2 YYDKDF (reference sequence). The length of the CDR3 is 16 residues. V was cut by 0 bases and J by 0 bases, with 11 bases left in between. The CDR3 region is CATSREAGLMNTEAFF. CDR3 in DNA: TGTGCCACCAGCAGAGAAGCTGGCCTCATGAACACTGAAGCTTTCTTT.

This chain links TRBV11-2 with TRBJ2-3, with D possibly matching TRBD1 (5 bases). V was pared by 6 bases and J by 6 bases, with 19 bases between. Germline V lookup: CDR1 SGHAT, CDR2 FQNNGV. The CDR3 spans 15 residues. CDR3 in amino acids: CASRGRTRTMDTQYF. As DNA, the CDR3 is TGTGCCAGCAGGGGGCGGACCAGGACAATGGATACGCAGTATTTT.

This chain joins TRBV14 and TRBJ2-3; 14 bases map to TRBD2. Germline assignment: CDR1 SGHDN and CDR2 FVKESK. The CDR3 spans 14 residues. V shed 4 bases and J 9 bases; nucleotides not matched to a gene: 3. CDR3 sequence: CASSPGLAGGTQYF. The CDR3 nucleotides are TGTGCCAGCAGCCCCGGACTAGCGGGGGGCACGCAGTATTTT.

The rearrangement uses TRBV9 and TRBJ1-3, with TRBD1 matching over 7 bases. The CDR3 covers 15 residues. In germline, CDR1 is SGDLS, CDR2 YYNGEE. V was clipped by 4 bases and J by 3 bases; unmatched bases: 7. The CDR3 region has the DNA TGTGCCAGCAGCAAACAGGGACAGAATGGAAACACCATATATTTT. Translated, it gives CASSKQGQNGNTIYF.

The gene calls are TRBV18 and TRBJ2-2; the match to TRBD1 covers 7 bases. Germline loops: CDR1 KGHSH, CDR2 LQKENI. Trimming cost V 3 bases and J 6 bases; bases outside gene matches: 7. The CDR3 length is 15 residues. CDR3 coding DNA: TGTGCCAGCTCACCCAGGGACAGTTTCTCCGGGGAGCTGTTTTTT. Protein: CASSPRDSFSGELFF.

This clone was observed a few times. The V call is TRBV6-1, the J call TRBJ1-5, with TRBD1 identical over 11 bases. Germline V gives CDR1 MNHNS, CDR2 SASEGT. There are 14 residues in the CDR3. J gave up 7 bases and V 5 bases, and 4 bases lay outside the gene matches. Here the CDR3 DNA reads TGTGCCAGCAGTAAGGGGACAGGGGGACAGCCCCAGCATTTT. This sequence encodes CASSKGTGGQPQHF.

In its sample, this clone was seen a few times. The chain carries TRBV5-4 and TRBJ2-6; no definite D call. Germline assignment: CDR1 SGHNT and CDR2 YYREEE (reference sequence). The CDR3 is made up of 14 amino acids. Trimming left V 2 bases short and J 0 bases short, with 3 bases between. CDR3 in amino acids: CASSFLSGANVLTF. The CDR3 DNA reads TGTGCCAGCAGCTTCCTCTCTGGGGCCAACGTCCTGACTTTC.

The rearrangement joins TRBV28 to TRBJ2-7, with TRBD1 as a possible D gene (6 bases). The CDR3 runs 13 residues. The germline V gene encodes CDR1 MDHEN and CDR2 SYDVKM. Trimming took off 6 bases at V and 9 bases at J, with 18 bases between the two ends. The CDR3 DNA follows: TGTGCCAGCAGCCGTACTCTGGGCAGGGGGCAGTACGTC. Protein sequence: CASSRTLGRGQYV.

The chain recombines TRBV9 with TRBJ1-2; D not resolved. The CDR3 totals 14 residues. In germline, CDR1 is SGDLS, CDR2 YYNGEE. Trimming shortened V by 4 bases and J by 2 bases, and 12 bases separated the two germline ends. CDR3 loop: CASSPSPGNYGYTF. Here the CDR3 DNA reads TGTGCCAGCAGCCCGTCGCCGGGCAACTATGGCTACACCTTC.

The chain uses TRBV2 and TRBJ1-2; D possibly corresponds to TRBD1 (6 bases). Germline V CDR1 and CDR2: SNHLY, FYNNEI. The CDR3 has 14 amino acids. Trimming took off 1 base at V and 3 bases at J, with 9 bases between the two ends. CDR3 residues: CASSEGNRDYGYTF. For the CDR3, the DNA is TGTGCCAGCAGTGAAGGAAACAGGGACTATGGCTACACCTTC.

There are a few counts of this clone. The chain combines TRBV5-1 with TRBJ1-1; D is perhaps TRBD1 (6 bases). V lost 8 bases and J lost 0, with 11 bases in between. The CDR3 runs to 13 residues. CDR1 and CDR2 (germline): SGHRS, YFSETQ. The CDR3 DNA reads TGCGCCAGTACAAGGGGGTTGAACACTGAAGCTTTCTTT. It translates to CASTRGLNTEAFF.

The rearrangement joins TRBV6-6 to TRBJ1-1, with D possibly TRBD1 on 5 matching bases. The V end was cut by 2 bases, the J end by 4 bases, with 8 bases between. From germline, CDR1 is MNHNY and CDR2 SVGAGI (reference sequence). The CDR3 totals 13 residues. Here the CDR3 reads CASSYTGGTEAFF. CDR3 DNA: TGTGCCAGCAGTTACACCGGGGGCACTGAAGCTTTCTTT.

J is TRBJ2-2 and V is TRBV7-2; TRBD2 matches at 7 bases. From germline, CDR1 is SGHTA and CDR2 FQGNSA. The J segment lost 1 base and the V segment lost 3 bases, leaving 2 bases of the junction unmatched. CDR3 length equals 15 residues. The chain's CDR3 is CASSFTSVNTGELFF. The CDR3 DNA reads TGTGCCAGCAGCTTTACTAGCGTGAACACCGGGGAGCTGTTTTTT.